The T cell receptor (beta chain) described here comes from a study of blood T cell repertoires in COVID-19. Study information: COVID-19 samples collected from the United States, Italy and Spain covered acute and convalescent phases. PBMCs, B-cell-depleted T cells, or T cells were the source of the cDNA or gDNA that made up the material.

Profiled with immunoSEQ multiplex PCR; TCRdb holds only in-frame clones, not every one. The repertoire holds under 150,000 clones, with approximately 84% as singletons. The V and J ends lost 2 bases and 2 bases respectively, with 13 bases between them. The CDR3 is 16 amino acids. The germline gives CDR1 MNHEY, CDR2 SMNVEV (reference sequence). Enrolled through a virtual design, the participants were between about 18 and 89 years of age and came from about two dozen US areas. Researchers sorted participants into cohorts using their self-reported clinical history. This chain connects TRBV27 to TRBJ2-1; perhaps TRBD2 as D (5 bases). Sequencing was done on a sample of PBMCs or T cells enriched from blood (not recorded which). This clonotype originated in a man aged 35 to 55 with acute COVID-19. For the CDR3, the DNA is TGTGCCAGCAGTTTAATGAGCGGTGTTGCCTACAATGAGCAGTTCTTC. Residues: CASSLMSGVAYNEQFF.